Each of the 2 T cell receptor beta chains below was sequenced from the same sample in a study of blood T cell repertoires in COVID-19. The protocol was immunoSEQ multiplex PCR, while the TCRdb copy is restricted to in-frame clones and leaves out a portion. The sample contains 200,000 or so clones, about nine tenths of which appear only once. Sequenced input: PBMCs or T cells enriched from blood (not recorded which). The receptors were sampled from a woman between 35 and 50 years old with acute COVID-19.

This clone was detected once. The chain links TRBV18 to TRBJ1-6; 9 nucleotides line up with TRBD1. Germline assignment: CDR1 KGHSH and CDR2 LQKENI. V gave up 0 bases and J gave up 7 bases; unmatched junction bases: 4. The CDR3 runs to 16 residues. CDR3: CASSPPGTGTNSPLHF. DNA for the CDR3: TGTGCCAGCTCACCACCCGGGACAGGGACCAATTCACCCCTCCACTTT.

The chain joins TRBV18 to TRBJ1-1; D uncertain. Trimming took 2 bases from V and 6 from J, leaving 16 bases between them. CDR1 KGHSH and CDR2 LQKENI come from the germline V gene. The CDR3 has 15 residues. The CDR3 sequence is CASSPTTGGSAEAFF. The CDR3 region has the DNA TGTGCCAGCTCACCAACGACGGGTGGGAGCGCTGAAGCTTTCTTT.